This T cell receptor beta chain was sequenced for a study of blood T cell repertoires in COVID-19. Background on the study: Collection of acute and convalescent COVID-19 samples took place in the United States, Italy and Spain. In each case, the material was cDNA or gDNA derived from T cells, B-cell-depleted T cells, or PBMCs.

Study processing details: Reference gene primer amplification gave estimated nucleated cell counts. Produced via immunoSEQ multiplex PCR; TCRdb's table is partial and in-frame only. Clone size and V and J calls were adopted from that table, with D and trimming inferred from the DNA. Here the sample spans over 150,000 clones, around 84% being singletons. Germline loops: CDR1 SGHRS, CDR2 YFSETQ. V dropped 6 bases and J dropped 3; count of bases not matched to a gene: 12. CDR3 length: 17 residues. The chain has TRBV5-1 and TRBJ1-6; 7 nucleotides match TRBD1. The receptor was isolated from a woman aged 55-70 years with COVID-19, enrolled during active disease. The sequenced material came from peripheral blood. CDR3 nucleotides: TGCGCCAGCAAGAGTCCCGGGACAGAAATCTATAATTCACCCCTCCACTTT. Protein: CASKSPGTEIYNSPLHF.